The clone carrying this TCR beta chain was detected ten times or more. No antigen is known for it. Trimming took off 4 bases at V and 9 bases at J, with 7 bases between the two ends. The CDR3 has 12 residues. Germline V gives CDR1 SGHTA, CDR2 FQGNSA. This sample stems from a study of Graves' ophthalmopathy and Graves' hyperthyroidism. Broader study findings: Prediction of ophthalmopathy progression reached around 71% sensitivity and approximately 73% specificity.

Certain patients were not enrolled. These were patients with other autoimmune diseases, uncontrolled infections, pregnancy or lactation. Someone took the PBMCs out of approximately 9 ml of fresh peripheral blood. From RNA, the CDR3 regions of TCR beta chains were amplified and sequenced. An initial RT-PCR round employing HTBI primers preceded a second-round multiplex PCR. MiXCR, applied by TCRdb to the multiplex PCR reads, yields one record per CDR3 protein. The sample shows over 450,000 distinct CDR3 sequences, about 15% of them seen only once. This rearrangement joins TRBV7-2 to TRBJ1-6; D remains unclear. The sequencing input was blood. The receptor was isolated from a woman in her 30s with Graves' ophthalmopathy. CDR3 region: CASSYGGSPLHF. CDR3 DNA: TGTGCCAGCAGCTACGGTGGTTCACCCCTCCACTTT.